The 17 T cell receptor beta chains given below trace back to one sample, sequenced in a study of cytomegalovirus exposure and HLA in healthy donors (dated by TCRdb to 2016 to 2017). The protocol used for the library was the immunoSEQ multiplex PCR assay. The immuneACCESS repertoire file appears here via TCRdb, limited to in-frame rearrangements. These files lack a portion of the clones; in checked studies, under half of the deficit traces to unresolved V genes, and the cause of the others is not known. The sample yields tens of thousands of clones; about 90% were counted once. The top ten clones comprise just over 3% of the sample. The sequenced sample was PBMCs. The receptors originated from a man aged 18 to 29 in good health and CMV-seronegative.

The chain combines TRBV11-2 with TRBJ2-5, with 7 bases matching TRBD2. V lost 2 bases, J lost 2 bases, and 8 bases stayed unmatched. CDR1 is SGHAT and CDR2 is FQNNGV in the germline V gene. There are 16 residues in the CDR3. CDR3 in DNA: TGTGCCAGCAGCTTACGACGGTGGGAGGGGCAAGAGACCCAGTACTTC. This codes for CASSLRRWEGQETQYF.

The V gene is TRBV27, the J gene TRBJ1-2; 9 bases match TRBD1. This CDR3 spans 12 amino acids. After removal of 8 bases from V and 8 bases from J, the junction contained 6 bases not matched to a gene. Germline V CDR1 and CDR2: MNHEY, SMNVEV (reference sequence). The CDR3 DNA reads TGTGCCAGCGGGGACAGGGACCAGGGCTACACCTTC. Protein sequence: CASGDRDQGYTF.

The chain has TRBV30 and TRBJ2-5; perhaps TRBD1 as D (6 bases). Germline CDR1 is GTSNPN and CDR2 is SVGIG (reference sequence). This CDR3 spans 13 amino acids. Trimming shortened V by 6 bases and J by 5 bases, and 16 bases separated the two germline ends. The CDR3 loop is CACTSRGSETQYF. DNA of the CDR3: TGTGCCTGTACGAGTAGGGGGAGCGAGACCCAGTACTTC.

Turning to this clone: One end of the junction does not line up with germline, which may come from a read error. The chain's CDR3 is CASSVGTEETQYF. Here the CDR3 DNA reads TGTGCTAGCAGCGTTGGGACAGAAGAGACCCAGTACTTC. The chain carries TRBV7-7 and TRBJ2-5; 7 bases are shared with TRBD1. The germline CDR1 and CDR2 sequences are SSHAT and FNYEAQ (reference sequence). The CDR3 length is 13 residues. Supplemented by reference TRBV7-7 and TRBJ2-5, the full variable domain reads GAGVSQSPRYKVTKRGQDVTLRCDPISSHATLYWYQQALGQGPEFLTYFNYEAQPDKSGLPSDRFSAERPEGSISTLTIQRTEQRDSAMYRCASSVGTEETQYFGPGTRLLVL.

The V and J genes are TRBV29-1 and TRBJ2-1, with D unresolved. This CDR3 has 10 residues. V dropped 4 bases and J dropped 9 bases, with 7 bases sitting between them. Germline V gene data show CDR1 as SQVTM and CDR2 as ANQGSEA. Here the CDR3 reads CSVAWSEQFF. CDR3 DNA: TGCAGCGTTGCCTGGAGTGAGCAGTTCTTC.

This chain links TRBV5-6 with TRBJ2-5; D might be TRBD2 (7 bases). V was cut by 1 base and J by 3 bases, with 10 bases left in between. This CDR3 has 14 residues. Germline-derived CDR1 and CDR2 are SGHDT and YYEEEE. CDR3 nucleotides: TGTGCCAGCAGCTTGAGGGGGGGAAAAGAGACCCAGTACTTC. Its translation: CASSLRGGKETQYF.

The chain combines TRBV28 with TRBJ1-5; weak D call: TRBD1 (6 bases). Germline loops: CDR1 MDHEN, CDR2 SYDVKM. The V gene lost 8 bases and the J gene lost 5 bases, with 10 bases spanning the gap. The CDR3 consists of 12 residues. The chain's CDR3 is CASEGDHQPQHF. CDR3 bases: TGTGCCAGCGAGGGGGACCATCAGCCCCAGCATTTT. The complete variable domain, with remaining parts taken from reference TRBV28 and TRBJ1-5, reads DVKVTQSSRYLVKRTGEKVFLECVQDMDHENMFWYRQDPGLGLRLIYFSYDVKMKEKGDIPEGYSVSREKKERFSLILESASTNQTSMYLCASEGDHQPQHFGDGTRLSIL.

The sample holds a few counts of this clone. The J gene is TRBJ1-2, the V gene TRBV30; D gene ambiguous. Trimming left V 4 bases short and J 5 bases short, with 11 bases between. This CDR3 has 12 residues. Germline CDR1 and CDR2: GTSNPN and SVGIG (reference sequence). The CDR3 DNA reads TGTGCCTGGAAAGTCACAGTTTATGGCTACACCTTC. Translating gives CAWKVTVYGYTF.

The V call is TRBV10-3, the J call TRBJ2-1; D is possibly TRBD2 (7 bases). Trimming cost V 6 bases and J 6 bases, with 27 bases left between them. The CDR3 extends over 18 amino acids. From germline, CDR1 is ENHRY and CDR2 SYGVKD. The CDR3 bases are TGTGCCATCAGGGCCCATGGGGGCGGGAGCCTCCCCACCAATGAGCAGTTCTTC. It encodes CAIRAHGGGSLPTNEQFF.

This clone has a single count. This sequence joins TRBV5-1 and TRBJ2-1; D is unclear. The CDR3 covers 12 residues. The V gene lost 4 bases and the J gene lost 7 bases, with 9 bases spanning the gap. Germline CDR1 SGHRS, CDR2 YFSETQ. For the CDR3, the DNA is TGCGCCAGCAGCGCCAACTTGAATGAGCAGTTCTTC. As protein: CASSANLNEQFF.

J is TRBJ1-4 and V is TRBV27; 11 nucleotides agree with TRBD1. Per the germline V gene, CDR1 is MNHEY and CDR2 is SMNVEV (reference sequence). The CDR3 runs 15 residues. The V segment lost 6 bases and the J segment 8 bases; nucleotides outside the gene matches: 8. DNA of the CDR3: TGTGCCAGCAGGCACACCGGGACAGGGGGGGAAAAACTGTTTTTT. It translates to CASRHTGTGGEKLFF.

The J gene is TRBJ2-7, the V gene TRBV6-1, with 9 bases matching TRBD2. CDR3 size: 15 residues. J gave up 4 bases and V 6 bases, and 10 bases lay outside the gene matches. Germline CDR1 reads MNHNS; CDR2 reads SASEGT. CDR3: CASSYIAGVSYEQYF. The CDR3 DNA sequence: TGTGCCAGCAGCTATATAGCGGGAGTCTCGTACGAGCAGTACTTC.

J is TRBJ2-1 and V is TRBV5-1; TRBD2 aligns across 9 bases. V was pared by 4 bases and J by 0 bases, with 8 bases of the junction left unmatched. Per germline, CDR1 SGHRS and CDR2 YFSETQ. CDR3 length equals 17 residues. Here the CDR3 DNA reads TGCGCCAGCAGCGGAGGACTAGCGAAAAGCTCCTACAATGAGCAGTTCTTC. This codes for CASSGGLAKSSYNEQFF.

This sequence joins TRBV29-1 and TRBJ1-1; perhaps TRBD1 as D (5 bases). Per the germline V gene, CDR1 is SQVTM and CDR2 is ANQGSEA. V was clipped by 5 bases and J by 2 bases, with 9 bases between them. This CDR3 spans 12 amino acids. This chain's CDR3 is CSVQQGNTEAFF. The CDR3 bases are TGCAGCGTTCAGCAGGGAAACACTGAAGCTTTCTTT.

CDR3 sequence reads: CASSVAGVGTDTQYF. The CDR3 bases are TGTGCCAGCAGCGTAGCGGGAGTAGGTACAGATACGCAGTATTTT. The genes are TRBV9 and TRBJ2-3; possibly TRBD2 for D (6 bases). The germline gives CDR1 SGDLS, CDR2 YYNGEE. V was trimmed by 0 bases and J by 3 bases, leaving 11 bases between them. CDR3 length: 15 residues.

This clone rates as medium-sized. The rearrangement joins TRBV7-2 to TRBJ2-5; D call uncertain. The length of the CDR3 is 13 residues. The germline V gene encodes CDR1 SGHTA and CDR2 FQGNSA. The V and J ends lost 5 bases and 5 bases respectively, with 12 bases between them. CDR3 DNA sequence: TGTGCCAGCAGCAAACCGACTTTGGAGACCCAGTACTTC. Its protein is CASSKPTLETQYF.

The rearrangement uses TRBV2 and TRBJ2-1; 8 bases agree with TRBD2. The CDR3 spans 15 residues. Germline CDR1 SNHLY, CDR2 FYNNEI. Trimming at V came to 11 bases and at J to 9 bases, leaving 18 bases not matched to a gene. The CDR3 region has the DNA TGTGCCTTTTTAGGCGTGGAGCGGGAGAGAACTGAGCAGTTCTTC. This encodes CAFLGVERERTEQFF.